This is a list of T cell receptor beta chains from one sample in a study of blood T cell repertoires in COVID-19. TCRdb's copy holds only in-frame clones and misses some; the assay was immunoSEQ multiplex PCR. The table lists about 140,000 clones, 87% of them singletons. Sequenced sample: peripheral blood. These receptors originate from a woman aged 45-59 years with acute or convalescent COVID-19. CDR3s include the opening cysteine and the closing phenylalanine or tryptophan. The D gene is left open where the match is weak. A row's size may be missing; if present it is once, few, many or a size class.

TRBV6-6,.,TRBJ1-2,13,.,TGTGCCAGCAGAGCGGACCTTAACTATGGCTACACCTTC,CASRADLNYGYTF
TRBV7-8,TRBD1,TRBJ1-4,15,.,TGTGCCAGCAGCACTCGGACAGGGGCTAATGAAAAACTGTTTTTT,CASSTRTGANEKLFF
TRBV5-1,.,TRBJ2-7,14,once,TGCGCCAGCAGCTTTCGGGAGATGCTCTACGAGCAGTACTTC,CASSFREMLYEQYF
TRBV9,.,TRBJ2-1,15,.,TGTGCCAGCAGCGTAGGGGCGGGGCCATCGAAGGAGCAGTTCTTC,CASSVGAGPSKEQFF
TRBV7-9,TRBD1,TRBJ2-4,14,.,TGTGCCAGCAGCTCGGACAGGGCGAGAGACATTCAGTACTTC,CASSSDRARDIQYF
TRBV28,TRBD1,TRBJ1-2,14,.,TGTGCCAGCACATCGGGACAGGGGGACTATGGCTACACCTTC,CASTSGQGDYGYTF
TRBV6-4,.,TRBJ1-1,13,.,TGTGCCAGCAGTGCACAGATGAACACTGAAGCTTTCTTT,CASSAQMNTEAFF
TRBV7-2,TRBD2,TRBJ2-1,16,.,TGTGCCAGCAGCGCTACACTAGCGGGGGGGCGGGATGAGCAGTTCTTC,CASSATLAGGRDEQFF
TRBV7-2,TRBD1,TRBJ2-3,16,once,TGTGCCAGCAGCTTCGGGACAGGGGGTAAAGAAGATACGCAGTATTTT,CASSFGTGGKEDTQYF
TRBV19,.,TRBJ2-1,16,few,TGTGCCAGTAGTCCCCAGACAGGACAAATCCACAATGAGCAGTTCTTC,CASSPQTGQIHNEQFF
TRBV27,.,TRBJ2-5,16,.,TGTGCCAGCAGTTTAAGAAGTCGGCGGGGTCAAGAGACCCAGTACTTC,CASSLRSRRGQETQYF
TRBV9,TRBD2,TRBJ2-1,16,.,TGTGCCAGCAGCGTAATGGCTAGCGGAGACTACAATGAGCAGTTCTTC,CASSVMASGDYNEQFF
TRBV11-2,.,TRBJ1-2,14,.,TGTGCCAGCCAGCTTCAGCGATTCGTCTATGGCTACACCTTC,CASQLQRFVYGYTF
TRBV7-6,.,TRBJ1-1,14,.,TGTGCCAGCAGCTTAAGGCTCACAGACACTGAAGCTTTCTTT,CASSLRLTDTEAFF
TRBV27,.,TRBJ2-1,15,once,TGTGCCAGCAGTTTTGCACAGGGTATACGGAATGAGCAGTTCTTC,CASSFAQGIRNEQFF
TRBV5-1,TRBD1,TRBJ1-1,14,.,TGCGCCAGCAGCCCCCCGACAGGGCAAACTGAAGCTTTCTTT,CASSPPTGQTEAFF
TRBV7-3,.,TRBJ2-1,14,.,TGTGCCAGCAGCCTACCGGGTCAGTACAATGAGCAGTTCTTC,CASSLPGQYNEQFF
TRBV6-5,.,TRBJ2-2,15,.,TGTGCCAGCAATTTAAGCGGGCCAAACACCGGGGAGCTGTTTTTT,CASNLSGPNTGELFF
TRBV5-6,TRBD1,TRBJ2-3,14,once,TGTGCCAGCAGAGAGGACAGGCGCACAGATACGCAGTATTTT,CASREDRRTDTQYF
TRBV5-1,.,TRBJ2-7,15,.,TGCGCCAGCAGCCCAAGCTACGGACAGAAGTACGAGCAGTACTTC,CASSPSYGQKYEQYF
TRBV7-9,.,TRBJ2-5,13,.,TGTGCCAGCAGCTTAACAGGCTGGGAGACCCAGTACTTC,CASSLTGWETQYF
TRBV14,.,TRBJ1-5,16,.,TGTGCCAGCAGCCTATTCGCGGGGGCTAGCAATCAGCCCCAGCATTTT,CASSLFAGASNQPQHF
TRBV10-3,.,TRBJ1-1,11,.,TGTGCCATCAGTGAGAACATAATAGCTTTCTTT,CAISENIIAFF
TRBV7-9,.,TRBJ2-7,14,.,TGTGCCAGCAGCTTAATAGGGAGAGGACACGAGCAGTACTTC,CASSLIGRGHEQYF
TRBV19,.,TRBJ1-5,15,.,TGTGCCAGTAGTAACCCGGACAGAAGCAATCAGCCCCAGCATTTT,CASSNPDRSNQPQHF
TRBV4-1,TRBD2,TRBJ2-1,15,once,TGCGCCAGCAGCCCCACTAGCGGGGACTACAATGAGCAGTTCTTC,CASSPTSGDYNEQFF
TRBV6-5,TRBD1,TRBJ2-1,14,.,TGTGCCAGCAGGAGGGACAGGGAGGGCAATGAGCAGTTCTTC,CASRRDREGNEQFF
TRBV5-4,.,TRBJ2-7,15,once,TGTGCCAGCAGCTTGGACGGACAGTCGGTTTACGAGCAGTACTTC,CASSLDGQSVYEQYF
TRBV9,.,TRBJ2-3,12,.,TGTGCCAGCAGCCTCTTCCCAGATACGCAGTATTTT,CASSLFPDTQYF
TRBV24-1,.,TRBJ2-7,15,.,TGTGCCACCAGTGATGAAGGGACTGGTCCTAACGAGCAGTACTTC,CATSDEGTGPNEQYF
TRBV21-1,.,TRBJ2-7,13,.,TGTGCCAGCCGGACTAGCGGGGCTTACGAGCAGTACTTC,CASRTSGAYEQYF
TRBV9,.,TRBJ2-2,16,few,TGTGCCAGCAGCGAGCATTACAGGGAGAACACCGGGGAGCTGTTTTTT,CASSEHYRENTGELFF
TRBV5-1,TRBD2,TRBJ2-2,15,.,TGCGCCAGCAGCTACTCGGGACTATACACCGGGGAGCTGTTTTTT,CASSYSGLYTGELFF
TRBV3-1/TRBV3-2,.,TRBJ1-5,16,.,TGTGCCAGCAGCCAAGATATTAGGGGGGGACGAGGGACCCAGCATTTT,CASSQDIRGGRGTQHF
TRBV5-5,TRBD1,TRBJ1-1,15,few,TGTGCCAGCAGCTCAACCTACAGGGGGAACACTGAAGCTTTCTTT,CASSSTYRGNTEAFF
TRBV6-5,TRBD1,TRBJ1-1,13,.,TGTGCCAGCAGAGCAGGGGGAAGGACTGAAGCTTTCTTT,CASRAGGRTEAFF
TRBV6-5,.,TRBJ1-2,15,.,TGTGCCAGCATACTGAACACAGAAAATAACTATGGCTACACCTTC,CASILNTENNYGYTF
TRBV4-1,.,TRBJ1-1,14,many,TGCGCCAGCAGCCAAAGGGGTCTTATCCGAGGAGCTTTCTTT,CASSQRGLIRGAFF
TRBV28,.,TRBJ1-6,14,.,TGTGCCAGCAGTTCTCGCCTATCCAATTCACCCCTCCACTTT,CASSSRLSNSPLHF
TRBV6-4,TRBD1,TRBJ1-2,15,.,TGTGCCAGCAGCGCACAGGGGGCCAAAGGGTATGGCTACACCTTC,CASSAQGAKGYGYTF
TRBV4-1,.,TRBJ1-3,15,.,TGCGCCAGCAGGACAACAGGGCTCTCTGGAAACACCATATATTTT,CASRTTGLSGNTIYF
TRBV2,.,TRBJ2-5,15,.,TGTGCCAGCAGTGAATCCCGTGGACTCGAGGAGACCCAGTACTTC,CASSESRGLEETQYF
TRBV7-3,.,TRBJ2-1,15,.,TGTGCCAGCGGCACAAGGGGAAGCTCCTACAATGAGCAGTTCTTC,CASGTRGSSYNEQFF
TRBV10-1,TRBD2,TRBJ2-3,15,.,TGCGCCAGCAGTCCTTATACTAGCGGGGTGGATACGCAGTATTTT,CASSPYTSGVDTQYF
TRBV12-3/TRBV12-4,.,TRBJ2-7,13,.,TGTGCCAGCAGGCGGGACAGCACCTACGAGCAGTACTTC,CASRRDSTYEQYF
TRBV30,TRBD2,TRBJ2-7,15,.,TGTGCCTGGAGTCCATTCCCGGCGGGAGGCAACGAGCAGTACTTC,CAWSPFPAGGNEQYF